The following is a T cell receptor beta chain sequence with its context. Its antigen is not identified. The data belong to a study of response to subunit inactivated influenza vaccine. Overall study results and limits: Authors proposed each seasonal influenza vaccination draws in few new T cells.

TCRdb reprocessed the RT-PCR reads via MiXCR and lists one record per CDR3 protein. The table shows 450,000 to 600,000 distinct CDR3 sequences, with about 17% occurring only once. The CDR3 is 17 residues long. J was trimmed by 6 bases and V by 4 bases; bases with no gene match: 14. The germline CDR1 and CDR2 sequences are SGHRS and YFSETQ. This TCR came from a man between 50 and 70 years old who received an inactivated influenza vaccine. The genes are TRBV5-1 and TRBJ2-5, with TRBD2 matching over 11 bases. The material sequenced was CD4+ T cells sorted from PBMCs, taken around 25 months after vaccination. The CDR3 sequence is CASSGGASGGMEKTQYF. The CDR3 region has the DNA TGCGCCAGCAGCGGCGGAGCTAGCGGGGGGATGGAAAAGACCCAGTACTTC.